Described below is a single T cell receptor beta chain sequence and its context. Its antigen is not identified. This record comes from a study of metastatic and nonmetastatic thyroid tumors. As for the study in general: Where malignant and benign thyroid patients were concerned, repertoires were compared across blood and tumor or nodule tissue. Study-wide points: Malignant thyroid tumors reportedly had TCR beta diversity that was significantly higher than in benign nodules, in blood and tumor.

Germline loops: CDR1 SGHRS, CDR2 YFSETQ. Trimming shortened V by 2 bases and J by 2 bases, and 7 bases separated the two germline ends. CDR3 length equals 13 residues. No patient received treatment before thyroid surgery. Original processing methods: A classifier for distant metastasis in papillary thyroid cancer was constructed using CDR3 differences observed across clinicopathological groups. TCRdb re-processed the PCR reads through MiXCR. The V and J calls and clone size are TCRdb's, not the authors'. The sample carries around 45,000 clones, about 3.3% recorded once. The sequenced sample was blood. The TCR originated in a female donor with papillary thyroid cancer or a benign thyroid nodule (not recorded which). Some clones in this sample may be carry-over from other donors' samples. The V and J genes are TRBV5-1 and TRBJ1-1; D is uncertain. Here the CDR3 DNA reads TGCGCCAGCAGCTTAGAGAAAAACACTGAAGCTTTCTTT. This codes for CASSLEKNTEAFF.